The rows below give T cell receptor beta chains drawn from one sample of a study of T cell changes during pregnancy in multiple sclerosis. Sequencing was performed with immunoSEQ multiplex PCR; in TCRdb, only in-frame clones are kept and a portion is missing. The table includes about 35,000 clones, roughly 90% detected once. This material consisted of CD4+ T cells from peripheral blood mononuclear cells, taken after pregnancy. The origin of the receptors is a female donor in good health, enrolled as a control in a pregnancy study. CDR3s include the opening cysteine and the closing phenylalanine or tryptophan. Fields, in order: J gene, V gene, clone size, D gene, CDR3 DNA, CDR3 protein. A D gene is named only where the DNA matches it firmly. For some rows the clone size is stated as once, few or many, or as a class when expanded; others skip it.

j_call: TRBJ2-7; v_call: TRBV9; clone_size: -; d_call: -; cdr3_nt: TGTGCCAGCAGCGCGGATTTGACGTGGAGGGAGCAGTACTTC; cdr3_aa: CASSADLTWREQYF
j_call: TRBJ2-1; v_call: TRBV13; clone_size: once; d_call: -; cdr3_nt: TGTGCCAGCAGCTCTCGAAGACTCATCGACAATGAGCAGTTCTTC; cdr3_aa: CASSSRRLIDNEQFF
j_call: TRBJ2-7; v_call: TRBV7-8; clone_size: -; d_call: TRBD2; cdr3_nt: TGTGCCAGCAGCTTAGCGCGGTGGCGGGAGAAGGGCTACGAGCAGTACTTC; cdr3_aa: CASSLARWREKGYEQYF
j_call: TRBJ1-4; v_call: TRBV28; clone_size: -; d_call: -; cdr3_nt: TGTGCCAGCACCCAAGGTTGGGGGGGACCTTCTGAAAAACTGTTTTTT; cdr3_aa: CASTQGWGGPSEKLFF
j_call: TRBJ1-5; v_call: TRBV4-1; clone_size: -; d_call: -; cdr3_nt: TGCGCCAGCAGCCCCTTCGCCGTCGGTCAGCCCCAGCATTTT; cdr3_aa: CASSPFAVGQPQHF
j_call: TRBJ2-7; v_call: TRBV6-5; clone_size: -; d_call: TRBD1; cdr3_nt: TGTGCCAGCAGTTCTCTGACAGGGTTATCCTACGAGCAGTACTTC; cdr3_aa: CASSSLTGLSYEQYF
j_call: TRBJ2-1; v_call: TRBV2; clone_size: -; d_call: TRBD1; cdr3_nt: TGTGCCAGCAGTCAGGGGGCTATCTATGAGCAGTTCTTC; cdr3_aa: CASSQGAIYEQFF
j_call: TRBJ1-4; v_call: TRBV29-1; clone_size: -; d_call: TRBD1; cdr3_nt: TGCAGCGGGGGGACAGGGGAAAAACTGTTTTTT; cdr3_aa: CSGGTGEKLFF
j_call: TRBJ1-1; v_call: TRBV2; clone_size: -; d_call: TRBD1; cdr3_nt: TGTGCCAGCGACAGGGGTGATACTGAAGCTTTCTTT; cdr3_aa: CASDRGDTEAFF
j_call: TRBJ2-3; v_call: TRBV9; clone_size: -; d_call: TRBD2; cdr3_nt: TGTGCCAGTGCCAGAGGGGAGGGGTCCACAGATACGCAGTATTTT; cdr3_aa: CASARGEGSTDTQYF